This is a list of T cell receptor beta chains from one sample in a study of cytomegalovirus exposure and HLA in healthy donors. Assay: immunoSEQ multiplex PCR; the TCRdb copy retains only in-frame clones and omits some. Of fewer than 200,000 clones in the sample, approximately 67% are singletons; the top ten hold roughly 4%. The source material was PBMCs. These receptors were collected from a woman aged 18-29 years in good health and CMV-seropositive. Each CDR3 is given with its conserved first and last residue. A D gene is named only where the DNA matches it firmly. Not every row has a clone size; where given, it reads once, few, many or a size class.

TRBD2,TRBJ2-7,few,TRBV27,TGTGCCAGCCGGGTCCCGGGACTAGCGGGGGGATCGACCTACGAGCAGTACTTC,CASRVPGLAGGSTYEQYF
TRBD2,TRBJ2-5,.,TRBV5-1,TGCGCCAGCAGCTCCGGACTAGCGGGAGCCGGGGGGTTTGAGACCCAGTACTTC,CASSSGLAGAGGFETQYF
.,TRBJ1-1,.,TRBV7-3,TGTGCCAGCAGCCCCCGGAGCATTGGTGGCACTGAAGCTTTCTTT,CASSPRSIGGTEAFF
.,TRBJ2-5,few,TRBV7-3,TGTGCCAGCAGCTCCCACGGGGTAATACAAGAGACCCAGTACTTC,CASSSHGVIQETQYF
.,TRBJ2-7,.,TRBV6-5,TGTGCCAGCAGCCGAAAGAGGGCCTACGAGCAGTACTTC,CASSRKRAYEQYF
.,TRBJ2-3,.,TRBV15,TGTGCCACCAGCGCCACAGGGACCGCAGATACGCAGTATTTT,CATSATGTADTQYF
.,TRBJ1-5,.,TRBV12-2,TGTGCAAGAGCCCGGGGGGGGCTGAGCAATCAGCCCCAGCATTTT,CARARGGLSNQPQHF
TRBD1,TRBJ2-1,.,TRBV11-3,TGTGCCAGCAGCTTAGCAGGGACAGGGGGGTACAATGAGCAGTTCTTC,CASSLAGTGGYNEQFF
.,TRBJ1-2,once,TRBV5-1,TGCGCCAGCAGCCACAGGAATAACTATGGCTACACCTTC,CASSHRNNYGYTF
TRBD2,TRBJ2-2,few,TRBV4-1,TGCGCCAGCAGCCCTATCCTAGCGGGAGGGACCGGGGAGCTGTTTTTT,CASSPILAGGTGELFF
.,TRBJ2-7,.,TRBV28,TGTGCCAGCACCCACCCTGAGAGGGATTACGAGCAGTACTTC,CASTHPERDYEQYF
TRBD1,TRBJ2-5,.,TRBV18,TGTGCCAGCTCACCAAGAGGGGGACAGAAAGAGACCCAGTACTTC,CASSPRGGQKETQYF
.,TRBJ1-1,.,TRBV4-1,TGCGCCAGCAGCCAACCGGCGCAACGGAGGAACACTGAAGCTTTCTTT,CASSQPAQRRNTEAFF
TRBD2,TRBJ2-7,.,TRBV5-4,TGTGCCAGCATAAACTCCCCGGCGGGAGAGGCCTACGAGCAGTACTTC,CASINSPAGEAYEQYF
TRBD2,TRBJ2-2,few,TRBV7-9,TGTGCCAGCAGCCTAGCGGGGGGAAACACCGGGGAGCTGTTTTTT,CASSLAGGNTGELFF
TRBD1,TRBJ2-7,.,TRBV7-2,TGTGCCAGCAGCGCCGACAGGGACGAACACGAGCAGTACTTC,CASSADRDEHEQYF
TRBD1,TRBJ2-5,few,TRBV6-1,TGTGCCAGCACCACGGACAGGGGTAAAGAGACCCAGTACTTC,CASTTDRGKETQYF
.,TRBJ1-4,.,TRBV15,TGTGCCACCAGCTCTTACAGGGACGGGGGGGATGGTAATGAAAAACTGTTTTTT,CATSSYRDGGDGNEKLFF
.,TRBJ2-7,.,TRBV6-1,TGTGCCAGCGCCTCCCTCGACTGGGTCTACGAGCAGTACTTC,CASASLDWVYEQYF
TRBD1,TRBJ1-6,.,TRBV6-1,TGTGCCAGCAGCGCCGGGACAGGGGATAATTCACCCCTCCACTTT,CASSAGTGDNSPLHF
.,TRBJ1-1,.,TRBV19,TGTGCCAGTACCTCCTGGATTATGGAGATCACTGAAGCTTTCTTT,CASTSWIMEITEAFF
TRBD1,TRBJ2-2,.,TRBV6-5,TGTGCCAGCAGTTACCCCGGGACAGGGTCCACCGGGGAGCTGTTTTTT,CASSYPGTGSTGELFF
.,TRBJ1-1,once,TRBV7-9,TGTGCCAGCAGCTTAGCCAGGACTGTGAACACTGAAGCTTTCTTT,CASSLARTVNTEAFF
.,TRBJ1-1,.,TRBV7-9,TGTGCCAGCAAAGGGGAGAACACTGAAGCTTTCTTT,CASKGENTEAFF
.,TRBJ2-7,.,TRBV9,TGTGCCAGCAGCGTAGAGGCTGGCGGCGAGCAGTACTTC,CASSVEAGGEQYF
.,TRBJ1-1,.,TRBV6-5,TGTGCCAGCAACCCCGCGGTCGGGGCTGAAGCTTTCTTT,CASNPAVGAEAFF
.,TRBJ2-1,.,TRBV29-1,TGCAGCGTTCTTAGGTGGGGGGAGTTAGGGGAGCAGTTCTTC,CSVLRWGELGEQFF
.,TRBJ2-4,.,TRBV18,TGTGCCAGCTCACCACCTGGGTCTAGAAACATTCAGTACTTC,CASSPPGSRNIQYF
.,TRBJ1-2,.,TRBV6-5,TGTGCCAGCAGTTTCTACAGGAATTTTAACTATGGCTACACCTTC,CASSFYRNFNYGYTF
.,TRBJ1-1,once,TRBV25-1,TGTGCCAGCAGTGAAGATAAAGGACTCATGAACACTGAAGCTTTCTTT,CASSEDKGLMNTEAFF
TRBD2,TRBJ2-5,.,TRBV30,TGTGCCTGGAGTGTAGCTAGCGGGGGGGTCCAGTACTTC,CAWSVASGGVQYF
.,TRBJ2-5,.,TRBV27,TGTGCCAGCAGTTTATCCCTTTACAACCAAGAGACCCAGTACTTC,CASSLSLYNQETQYF
TRBD1,TRBJ2-2,.,TRBV27,TGTGCCAGCAGTCCCGGGACAGGGGGGGGCGGGGAGCTGTTTTTT,CASSPGTGGGGELFF
.,TRBJ1-6,few,TRBV5-1,TGCGCCAGCAGCCCCTACGGGGTTGGGTATTCACCCCTCCACTTT,CASSPYGVGYSPLHF
TRBD1,TRBJ2-2,few,TRBV6-1,TGTGCCAGCGGGAGACAGGGGGCCACCGGGGAGCTGTTTTTT,CASGRQGATGELFF
.,TRBJ2-2,.,TRBV2,TGTGCCAGCAGTGGTGTATCCGTACTCACCGGGGAGCTGTTTTTT,CASSGVSVLTGELFF
.,TRBJ2-7,few,TRBV2,TGTGCCAGCAGTGAGGGGGGTTTGTCCTACGAGCAGTACTTC,CASSEGGLSYEQYF
.,TRBJ2-7,.,TRBV6-5,TGTGCCAGCAGTTACTCCGTTACATACTACGAGCAGTACTTC,CASSYSVTYYEQYF
TRBD2,TRBJ2-1,.,TRBV28,TGTGCCTCGGCTAGCGGGAGCTTTAATGGCTACAATGAGCAGTTCTTC,CASASGSFNGYNEQFF
TRBD2,TRBJ2-1,.,TRBV6-1,TGTGCCAGCTGTAGCGGGAGAGGGGACAAGCAGTTCTTC,CASCSGRGDKQFF
.,TRBJ2-5,.,TRBV4-1,TGCGCCAGCAGCCAAGATCTTGGTAGGGGCGTACAAGAGACCCAGTACTTC,CASSQDLGRGVQETQYF
.,TRBJ1-3,.,TRBV5-3,TGTGCCAGAAGCTTGGCGGCAGGGAACTCTGGAAACACCATATATTTT,CARSLAAGNSGNTIYF
TRBD2,TRBJ2-7,.,TRBV6-5,TGTGCCAGCACCCTCACGGGAGGGGACGAGCAGTGCTTC,CASTLTGGDEQCF
.,TRBJ2-3,.,TRBV6-6,TGTGCCAGCAGTTGGAGCCTGACTGACACAGATACGCAGTATTTT,CASSWSLTDTDTQYF
.,TRBJ1-2,once,TRBV14,TGTGCCAGCAGCCAAGCGTTGCAGGGTCGCGGCTACACCTTC,CASSQALQGRGYTF
TRBD1,TRBJ2-7,.,TRBV6-1,TGTGCCAGCAGTGGATACTCCGGGACAGTCGACTCCTACGAGCAGTACTTC,CASSGYSGTVDSYEQYF
TRBD1,TRBJ1-4,.,TRBV2,TGTGCCAGCAGACCCGGGACAGATGGAAAACTGTTTTTT,CASRPGTDGKLFF
TRBD2,TRBJ2-3,once,TRBV7-8,TGTGCCAGCAGCTTAGGGTCTAGCGGGAATACAGATACGCAGTATTTT,CASSLGSSGNTDTQYF
TRBD1,TRBJ2-7,.,TRBV5-6,TGTGCCAGCAGCTTGGTCGTGACAGGGTCCCACGAGCAGTACTTC,CASSLVVTGSHEQYF
.,TRBJ1-2,.,TRBV7-9,TGTGCCAGCAGCACGGACAGAAACACAATTAACTATGGCTACACCTTC,CASSTDRNTINYGYTF
TRBD2,TRBJ2-1,.,TRBV18,TGTGCCAGCTCACCGTCTCTAGCGGGAGAAGGAATTAATTACAATGAGCAGTTCTTC,CASSPSLAGEGINYNEQFF
.,TRBJ2-7,few,TRBV4-1,TGCGCCAGCAGCAGCGCGGAAGGGGGCTCCTACGAGCAGTACTTC,CASSSAEGGSYEQYF
TRBD1,TRBJ1-2,.,TRBV6-5,TGTGCCAGCAGTTACCTAGCCACAGGGGGCGCGAATGGCTACACCTTC,CASSYLATGGANGYTF
.,TRBJ2-3,.,TRBV10-3,TGTGCCATCCGATTGCAGGGTCAAGATACGCAGTATTTT,CAIRLQGQDTQYF
TRBD1,TRBJ2-7,few,TRBV7-2,TGTGCCAGCAGCCGAGGCCGGGACAGGGGGATGTGGGAGCAGTACTTC,CASSRGRDRGMWEQYF
.,TRBJ1-2,.,TRBV6-6,TGTGCCAGCAGTTACGTCCAGTCCTATGGCTACACCTTC,CASSYVQSYGYTF
TRBD1,TRBJ1-2,few,TRBV7-9,TGTGCCAGCGATGTGGGGATGGGGACAGGGTGCGGCTACACCTTC,CASDVGMGTGCGYTF
.,TRBJ1-1,.,TRBV30,TGTCCCGTGCGGCAGACAGCTTTCTTT,CPVRQTAFF
TRBD1,TRBJ2-7,few,TRBV18,TGTGCCAGCTCACGCCGTTTGGACAGGGGCGACCTTTGGTACGAGCAGTACTTC,CASSRRLDRGDLWYEQYF